These 20 T cell receptor beta chains were all obtained from the same sample, sequenced in a study of OX40 agonist ivuxolimab in advanced cancers. Clones were sequenced by immunoSEQ multiplex PCR, and TCRdb holds only the in-frame ones, with some missing. The table shows roughly 70,000 clones, with roughly 85% occurring only once. The sample consisted of CD4+ or CD8+ T cells sorted from blood, taken in a trial of the OX40 agonist ivuxolimab. Every receptor here comes from an adult with an advanced solid tumor such as melanoma, head and neck, liver or kidney cancer.

This clone was recorded a few times. Other DNA sequences in the same sample also yield this CDR3. The V and J genes are TRBV28 and TRBJ2-7; TRBD1 matches 8 bases. In germline, CDR1 is MDHEN, CDR2 SYDVKM. The CDR3 loop spans 13 amino acids. V gave up 5 bases and J gave up 5 bases; unmatched junction bases: 5. CDR3: CASSPDRDNEQYV. CDR3 nucleotide sequence: TGTGCCAGCAGTCCGGACAGGGACAACGAGCAGTACGTC.

This chain joins TRBV4-3 and TRBJ1-2, with D unresolved. Germline V gene sequence: CDR1 LGHNA, CDR2 YSLEER. V dropped 3 bases and J dropped 2 bases, with 7 bases sitting between them. The CDR3 runs to 13 residues. CDR3 in amino acids: CASSHGQNYGYTF. CDR3 DNA: TGCGCCAGCAGCCATGGGCAGAACTATGGCTACACCTTC.

The rearrangement links TRBV5-1 to TRBJ1-6; perhaps TRBD1 as D (5 bases). V was cut by 1 base and J by 10 bases, with 12 bases left in between. Germline values: CDR1 SGHRS, CDR2 YFSETQ. The CDR3 consists of 14 residues. The CDR3 loop reads CASSLQAGGSPLHF. CDR3 nucleotides: TGCGCCAGCAGCTTGCAAGCTGGGGGATCACCCCTCCACTTT. Based on the CDR3 plus reference TRBV5-1 and TRBJ1-6, the full variable domain is KAGVTQTPRYLIKTRGQQVTLSCSPISGHRSVSWYQQTPGQGLQFLFEYFSETQRNKGNFPGRFSGRQFSNSRSEMNVSTLELGDSALYLCASSLQAGGSPLHFGNGTRLTVT.

The chain recombines TRBV28 with TRBJ1-1; a weak D match, TRBD1 (6 bases). V lost 2 bases to trimming and J lost 4 bases, with 20 bases between them. Germline CDR1 reads MDHEN; CDR2 reads SYDVKM. This CDR3 contains 17 residues. Here the CDR3 reads CASSLPPGSGASTEAFF. The CDR3 DNA follows: TGTGCCAGCAGTTTACCTCCCGGGTCGGGGGCAAGCACTGAAGCTTTCTTT. Looking up the rest from reference TRBV28 and TRBJ1-1 gives the full variable domain: DVKVTQSSRYLVKRTGEKVFLECVQDMDHENMFWYRQDPGLGLRLIYFSYDVKMKEKGDIPEGYSVSREKKERFSLILESASTNQTSMYLCASSLPPGSGASTEAFFGQGTRLTVV.

This clone was recorded only once. The chain links TRBV9 to TRBJ1-1; 7 positions agree with TRBD1. V lost 1 base to trimming and J lost 6 bases; unmatched junction nucleotides: 9. This CDR3 is built from 15 residues. CDR1 and CDR2 from the germline V gene are SGDLS and YYNGEE. The CDR3 DNA sequence: TGTGCCAGCAGCGTACAAACAGGGGTGGTAGCTGAAGCTTTCTTT. This encodes CASSVQTGVVAEAFF.

A few counts support this clone. The CDR3 here is CASSLRQGDEKLFF. CDR3 coding DNA: TGTGCCAGCAGTTTAAGACAGGGGGATGAAAAACTGTTTTTT. V is TRBV28 and J is TRBJ1-4, with 9 bases fitting TRBD1. Germline V CDR1 and CDR2: MDHEN, SYDVKM. This CDR3 has 14 residues. The junction had 1 base not matched to a gene; V was cut back by 2 bases and J by 6 bases.

V gene TRBV18 combines with J gene TRBJ2-7, with 7 positions matching TRBD1. The CDR3 has 15 residues. V trimming: 5 bases; J trimming: 2 bases; junction bases outside the gene matches: 9. Germline CDR1 reads KGHSH; CDR2 reads LQKENI. The CDR3, as DNA: TGTGCCAGCTCAGCGTCACAGGGGCGAACCTACGAGCAGTACTTC. As protein: CASSASQGRTYEQYF.

J is TRBJ2-7 and V is TRBV5-4, with TRBD1 matching over 8 bases. The V gene's germline CDR1 is SGHNT and CDR2 YYREEE (reference sequence). CDR3 length: 15 residues. Trimming cost V 4 bases and J 3 bases; bases outside gene matches: 9. The CDR3 nucleotides are TGTGCCAGCAGCCGAATGCCAGGGGGCCTCTACGAGCAGTACTTC. The encoded protein is CASSRMPGGLYEQYF.

The chain recombines TRBV2 with TRBJ2-3; 11 nucleotides agree with TRBD2. Germline CDR1 is SNHLY and CDR2 is FYNNEI. V lost 7 bases and J lost 3; bases outside the gene matches: 9. CDR3 length: 16 amino acids. The CDR3 region has the DNA TGTGCCAGCAAGACGGGACTAGCGGAGATAACAGATACGCAGTATTTT. It encodes CASKTGLAEITDTQYF.

This sequence joins TRBV7-9 and TRBJ1-2; D unresolved. CDR3 length equals 14 residues. CDR1 and CDR2 (germline): SEHNR, FQNEAQ (reference sequence). V dropped 1 base and J dropped 4 bases, with 10 bases sitting between them. The CDR3, as DNA: TGTGCCAGCAGCTTAGGAGATACACGCTATGGCTACACCTTC. Its protein product is CASSLGDTRYGYTF.

The rearrangement links TRBV5-1 to TRBJ1-4, with 8 bases lining up with TRBD1. J gave up 2 bases and V 6 bases, and 6 bases lay outside the gene matches. The CDR3 is 15 residues long. Germline V gene lookup returns CDR1 SGHRS and CDR2 YFSETQ. The DNA of the CDR3 is TGCGCCAGCACCATCCAGGGGGCTACTAATGAAAAACTGTTTTTT. Residues: CASTIQGATNEKLFF.

The genes are TRBV7-2 and TRBJ2-5, with D perhaps given as TRBD1 or TRBD2 (5 bases each). The CDR3 extends over 15 amino acids. Germline loops: CDR1 SGHTA, CDR2 FQGNSA. Deletions cut 0 bases from V and 6 bases from J, with 14 bases between. CDR3 in amino acids: CASSLAGTREKTQYF. The DNA of the CDR3 is TGTGCCAGCAGCTTAGCCGGGACCCGCGAAAAGACCCAGTACTTC.

The chain is built from TRBV5-4 and TRBJ2-5, with 9 bases that match TRBD2. Germline values: CDR1 SGHNT, CDR2 YYREEE (reference sequence). J was trimmed by 4 bases and V by 3 bases; bases with no gene match: 10. The CDR3 has 16 amino acids. The CDR3 sequence is CASSSRLAATAETQYF. In DNA form, the CDR3 reads TGTGCCAGCAGCTCTAGACTAGCGGCCACGGCAGAGACCCAGTACTTC.

The chain couples TRBV5-1 to TRBJ2-3, with 7 nucleotides matching TRBD2. The CDR3 is 15 residues long. Unmatched junction bases numbered 5, after V lost 2 bases and J lost 2 bases. Germline V gene lookup returns CDR1 SGHRS and CDR2 YFSETQ. DNA of the CDR3: TGCGCCAGCAGCTTCAGCGGGGCCCCCACAGATACGCAGTATTTT. Translated, it gives CASSFSGAPTDTQYF.

The chain joins TRBV5-1 to TRBJ1-1; 11 bases fit TRBD1. V trimming: 5 bases; J trimming: 5 bases; junction bases outside the gene matches: 8. The CDR3 contains 15 residues. CDR1 SGHRS and CDR2 YFSETQ come from the germline V gene. The CDR3 spells CASRSTGTGGTEAFF. The DNA of the CDR3 is TGCGCCAGCAGATCCACCGGGACAGGGGGAACTGAAGCTTTCTTT.

The chain combines TRBV2 with TRBJ1-1, with D perhaps matching TRBD1 (5 bases). Trimming stripped 8 bases from V and 1 base from J, with 14 bases between. In germline, CDR1 is SNHLY, CDR2 FYNNEI. This CDR3 contains 14 residues. CDR3 DNA sequence: TGTGCCAGCGTCCCGTCGGGGACGAACACTGAAGCTTTCTTT. It is translated as CASVPSGTNTEAFF.

The rearrangement uses TRBV19 and TRBJ1-5; TRBD1 agrees at 12 bases. The ends lost 7 bases at V and 7 bases at J; junction bases unmatched: 11. The CDR3 is 16 residues long. Germline V gene lookup returns CDR1 LNHDA and CDR2 SQIVND (reference sequence). CDR3: CASTAERDRGRQPQHF. CDR3 DNA: TGTGCCAGTACCGCCGAACGGGACAGGGGGCGGCAGCCCCAGCATTTT.

The rearrangement joins TRBV14 to TRBJ2-1, with D tentatively TRBD1 or TRBD2 (6 bases each). CDR3 length: 16 residues. V lost 4 bases to trimming and J lost 6 bases, with 19 bases between them. Germline V CDR1 and CDR2: SGHDN, FVKESK. CDR3 sequence (DNA): TGTGCCAGCAGCCGAGGGGGTAGCGGTCCGAGCAATGAGCAGTTCTTC. Protein sequence: CASSRGGSGPSNEQFF.

The rearrangement joins TRBV5-1 to TRBJ2-4; possible D gene TRBD1, 5 bases. CDR1 is SGHRS, CDR2 YFSETQ, per germline. Trimming took 2 bases from V and 8 from J, leaving 17 bases between them. This CDR3 is 15 amino acids long. The CDR3 reads CASSFETAPGDIQYF. The CDR3 DNA is TGCGCCAGCAGCTTTGAGACAGCTCCTGGAGACATTCAGTACTTC.

J is TRBJ2-3 and V is TRBV5-1, with a tentative D call TRBD1 (6 bases). From germline, CDR1 is SGHRS and CDR2 YFSETQ. V was cut by 0 bases and J by 0 bases, with 8 bases left in between. This CDR3 comprises 15 residues. The CDR3 loop reads CASSLGQVSTDTQYF. DNA for the CDR3: TGCGCCAGCAGCTTGGGACAGGTTAGCACAGATACGCAGTATTTT.